This passage covers 4 T cell receptor beta chains from one sample sequenced in a study of blood T cell repertoires in COVID-19. Clones were read by immunoSEQ multiplex PCR, and TCRdb kept only the in-frame ones, dropping some. The table has around 150,000 clones, approximately 84% seen once; the top ten hold roughly 1%. Material for sequencing was peripheral blood. Receptors were obtained from a man aged 35 to 55 with acute or convalescent COVID-19.

The V and J genes are TRBV5-4 and TRBJ1-1; D gene unclear. Trimming shortened V by 7 bases and J by 0 bases, and 13 bases separated the two germline ends. There are 14 residues in the CDR3. Per the germline V gene, CDR1 is SGHNT and CDR2 is YYREEE (reference sequence). The CDR3 sequence is CASASGLLNTEAFF. In DNA, the CDR3 is TGTGCCAGCGCGTCCGGACTATTGAACACTGAAGCTTTCTTT.

The V gene is TRBV6-1, the J gene TRBJ1-2; no definite D call. The CDR3 length is 14 residues. Trimming stripped 0 bases from V and 8 bases from J, with 13 bases between. Germline V gene lookup returns CDR1 MNHNS and CDR2 SASEGT. In DNA form, the CDR3 reads TGTGCCAGCAGTGAAGCCAGGAGGCTTGAGGGCTACACCTTC. It specifies CASSEARRLEGYTF.

This chain joins TRBV29-1 and TRBJ2-1, with TRBD1 matching over 8 bases. V was clipped by 2 bases and J by 8 bases; unmatched bases: 2. The CDR3 is 12 amino acids. From germline, CDR1 is SQVTM and CDR2 ANQGSEA. The CDR3 loop is CSVELDRDEQFF. The CDR3 DNA follows: TGCAGCGTTGAACTGGACAGGGATGAGCAGTTCTTC.

This chain joins TRBV5-4 and TRBJ2-5; 7 bases are shared with TRBD1. J lost 3 bases, V lost 10 bases, and 9 bases had no gene match. CDR3 length: 13 residues. Germline V gene sequence: CDR1 SGHNT, CDR2 YYREEE (reference sequence). The CDR3 loop is CAFRGQEEETQYF. CDR3 coding DNA: TGTGCCTTCCGCGGACAGGAGGAAGAGACCCAGTACTTC.